The source of this TCR beta chain is a study of blood T cell repertoires in COVID-19. Overall study context: Sites across the United States, Italy and Spain contributed samples from acute and convalescent COVID-19. The analysed material was cDNA or gDNA that came from T cells, B-cell-depleted T cells, or PBMCs.

Enrolled during active infection, Seattle patients were then followed longitudinally. The length of the CDR3 is 16 residues. The V gene's germline CDR1 is KGHSH and CDR2 LQKENI. Trimming shortened V by 2 bases and J by 4 bases, and 16 bases separated the two germline ends. Source study methods: How many nucleated cells were present was estimated from reference gene primer amplification. Sequenced by immunoSEQ multiplex PCR; TCRdb stores in-frame clones only, minus some. V, J and clone size derive from that table, while D and trimming were established from the DNA sequence. The sample includes under 100,000 clones, around 82% of them seen just once.

This sequence was found in a woman older than 75 with COVID-19, enrolled during active disease. Sequenced: peripheral blood. J is TRBJ2-3 and V is TRBV18; D might be TRBD2 (6 bases). CDR3 bases: TGTGCCAGCTCACCAAGAGGGGAGGTCGGGGCAGATACGCAGTATTTT. Translation gives CASSPRGEVGADTQYF.